These 12 T cell receptor beta chains originate from one sample sequenced in a study of blood T cell repertoires in COVID-19. Only in-frame clones appear in the TCRdb table, and some are missing; sequencing was by immunoSEQ multiplex PCR. The repertoire holds approximately 240,000 clones, less than 85% seen once, with nearly 5% in the top ten. Sequences were obtained from peripheral blood. Receptors were obtained from a woman of 80 years or more with active or convalescent COVID-19.

This clone was detected only a few times. Other DNA variants within this sample encode the same CDR3. The chain is built from TRBV5-1 and TRBJ1-1, with D tentatively TRBD1 (6 bases). The germline CDR1 and CDR2 sequences are SGHRS and YFSETQ. The CDR3 sequence is 15 residues long. V lost 0 bases and J 1 base, leaving 10 bases between the germline ends. The CDR3 bases are TGCGCCAGCAGCTTGGCAGGGGCGAGGAACACTGAAGCTTTCTTT. Translation gives CASSLAGARNTEAFF.

The rearrangement links TRBV5-1 to TRBJ2-7, with TRBD1 matching 9 bases. This CDR3 has 15 residues. V was clipped by 3 bases and J by 3 bases; unmatched bases: 7. The germline CDR1 and CDR2 sequences are SGHRS and YFSETQ. The CDR3 protein is CASSWGTGSIYEQYF. As DNA, the CDR3 is TGCGCCAGCAGCTGGGGGACAGGGAGTATCTACGAGCAGTACTTC.

The genes are TRBV5-1 and TRBJ2-3; 7 nucleotides match TRBD1. The V gene end was trimmed by 2 bases and the J gene end by 6 bases; junction bases not matched to a gene: 6. The germline gives CDR1 SGHRS, CDR2 YFSETQ. The CDR3 contains 14 residues. CDR3 DNA sequence: TGCGCCAGCAGCTTAGAGGGGGCAGGGGATACGCAGTATTTT. This encodes CASSLEGAGDTQYF.

Concerning this clone: Additional DNA sequences in this sample encode the identical CDR3. The chain recombines TRBV3-1 (or the pseudogene TRBV3-2) with TRBJ2-1; 10 bases line up with TRBD2. The CDR3 is 15 amino acids. Trimming removed 4 bases from V and 4 bases from J; junction bases left unmatched: 4. Germline-derived CDR1 and CDR2 are LGHDT and YNNKEL (reference sequence). CDR3 region: CASSPGLAAYNEQFF. The DNA for the CDR3 is TGTGCCAGCAGCCCAGGACTAGCGGCTTACAATGAGCAGTTCTTC.

The rearrangement links TRBV29-1 to TRBJ1-2; D unresolved. Germline V gene lookup returns CDR1 SQVTM and CDR2 ANQGSEA. This CDR3 has 13 amino acids. Trimming removed 5 bases at V and 5 bases at J, with 15 bases between. The CDR3 bases are TGCAGCGTTCCCAGCGATATTACATATGGCTACACCTTC. Its translation is CSVPSDITYGYTF.

The CDR3 nucleotides are TGTGCCAGTTGGGACAGGACGGGGGAGCAGTACTTC. As protein: CASWDRTGEQYF. The chain combines TRBV28 with TRBJ2-7; 8 bases agree with TRBD1. The V segment lost 9 bases and the J segment 7 bases; nucleotides outside the gene matches: 8. CDR1 MDHEN and CDR2 SYDVKM come from the germline V gene. This CDR3 region has 12 residues.

This sequence joins TRBV10-3 and TRBJ2-2, with a possible D match to TRBD1 (6 bases). Germline loops: CDR1 ENHRY, CDR2 SYGVKD. CDR3 length equals 15 residues. V lost 3 bases and J lost 0, with 8 bases in between. In nucleotides, the CDR3 is TGTGCCATCAGTGATCGACAGGCGAACACCGGGGAGCTGTTTTTT. The encoded protein is CAISDRQANTGELFF.

The rearrangement links TRBV19 to TRBJ1-5; TRBD1 matches at 7 bases. After removal of 6 bases from V and 5 bases from J, the junction contained 10 bases not matched to a gene. Germline V gene lookup returns CDR1 LNHDA and CDR2 SQIVND (reference sequence). The CDR3 has 15 amino acids. The DNA of the CDR3 is TGTGCCAGTAGCCCGGACAGGTGGAGTTATCAGCCCCAGCATTTT. Translated, it gives CASSPDRWSYQPQHF. The full variable domain, in which reference TRBV19 and TRBJ1-5 provide the parts outside the CDR3, is DGGITQSPKYLFRKEGQNVTLSCEQNLNHDAMYWYRQDPGQGLRLIYYSQIVNDFQKGDIAEGYSVSREKKESFPLTVTSAQKNPTAFYLCASSPDRWSYQPQHFGDGTRLSIL.

A few counts support this clone. The V call is TRBV4-1, the J call TRBJ1-3; 8 bases agree with TRBD1. With V trimmed by 3 bases and J by 7 bases, 8 bases remained unmatched. CDR3 length: 15 residues. Germline CDR1 is MGHRA and CDR2 is YSYEKL. The DNA for the CDR3 is TGCGCCAGCAGCCATCTAGGACAGGGAAGTAACACCATATATTTT. Protein: CASSHLGQGSNTIYF.

The V gene is TRBV3-1 (or the pseudogene TRBV3-2), the J gene TRBJ1-1; a possible D gene is TRBD1 (5 bases). The CDR3 spans 13 residues. V lost 4 bases to trimming and J lost 5 bases, with 11 bases between them. The V gene's germline CDR1 is LGHDT and CDR2 YNNKEL (reference sequence). Written as DNA, the CDR3 is TGTGCCAGCAGCCCAGGGTTGGGGACTGAAGCTTTCTTT. Protein: CASSPGLGTEAFF.

The chain combines TRBV5-1 with TRBJ2-7; TRBD2 aligns across 11 bases. The CDR3 has 15 amino acids. V shed 5 bases and J 3 bases; nucleotides not matched to a gene: 7. CDR1 and CDR2 (germline): SGHRS, YFSETQ. The CDR3 protein is CASRQTSGGIYEQYF. As DNA, the CDR3 is TGCGCCAGCAGACAAACTAGCGGGGGAATCTACGAGCAGTACTTC.

The chain links TRBV7-9 to TRBJ2-1; 13 nucleotides line up with TRBD2. The CDR3 runs 19 residues. J lost 1 base, V lost 5 bases, and 11 bases had no gene match. In germline, CDR1 is SEHNR, CDR2 FQNEAQ (reference sequence). CDR3 region: CASSKLGLAGVGSYNEQFF. CDR3 DNA: TGTGCCAGCAGCAAACTAGGACTAGCGGGAGTTGGATCCTACAATGAGCAGTTCTTC.